Ten or more counts support the clone carrying this TCR beta chain. Antigen unknown. Germline V CDR1 and CDR2: LGHDT, YNNKEL (reference sequence). V lost 2 bases and J 0 bases, leaving 9 bases between the germline ends. The CDR3 contains 15 residues. These data originate in a study of T cells in Graves' hyperthyroidism and ophthalmopathy. Study-level results: Model output signaled ophthalmopathy a median around 6.9 months ahead of onset. A model built on 13 V-J features separated ophthalmopathy from stable hyperthyroidism.

TCR beta CDR3 regions were amplified from RNA transcripts. Carried out on the TCR CDR3, a first-round RT-PCR used the HTBI primer set. TCRdb itself ran the multiplex PCR reads through MiXCR, one entry per CDR3 protein. The sample shows approximately 400,000 distinct CDR3 sequences, about 18% of them seen only once. A patient was excluded if there was uncontrolled infection, other autoimmune disease, pregnancy or lactation. Sequencing was done on a sample of blood. This clonotype originated in a man aged 18 to 29 with Graves' ophthalmopathy. This chain joins TRBV3-1 and TRBJ2-3; D call uncertain. The CDR3 here is CASSQIGGSTDTQYF. CDR3 sequence (DNA): TGTGCCAGCAGCCAAATAGGCGGTAGCACAGATACGCAGTATTTT.